The rows below give T cell receptor beta chains drawn from one sample of a study of lymphopenia after photon versus proton radiotherapy. TCRdb's copy holds only in-frame clones and misses some; the assay was immunoSEQ multiplex PCR. The sample lists approximately 30,000 clones; 83% were seen once. The input for sequencing was peripheral blood, taken from a patient treated with photon-based radiotherapy. These receptors came from a woman in her 50s with pancreatic cancer. Each CDR3 is given with its conserved first and last residue. Fields, in order: J gene, clone size, V gene, D gene, CDR3 protein, CDR3 DNA. D genes are given only for firm matches. A row's size may be missing; if present it is once, few, many or a size class.

TRBJ2-3	-	TRBV30	-	CAWSVIAGLTDTQYF	TGTGCCTGGAGTGTAATTGCGGGGCTCACAGATACGCAGTATTTT
TRBJ2-2	-	TRBV9	-	CASSASTGSDTGELFF	TGTGCCAGCAGCGCCTCAACAGGGTCGGACACCGGGGAGCTGTTTTTT
TRBJ1-1	-	TRBV27	-	CASSLSNPGEAFF	TGTGCCAGCAGTTTATCGAACCCGGGAGAAGCTTTCTTT
TRBJ2-5	-	TRBV27	-	CASRTAYQETQYF	TGTGCCAGCAGGACAGCATACCAAGAGACCCAGTACTTC
TRBJ2-1	-	TRBV20-1	-	CSAKWVSEQFF	TGCAGTGCTAAGTGGGTTAGTGAGCAGTTCTTC
TRBJ2-3	-	TRBV18	TRBD1	CASSRTGVDTQYF	TGTGCCAGCTCACGAACAGGGGTAGATACGCAGTATTTT
TRBJ1-1	-	TRBV20-1	-	CSASPPEAFF	TGCAGTGCTAGCCCCCCTGAAGCTTTCTTT
TRBJ1-2	-	TRBV5-6	-	CASSHSRTDYGYTF	TGTGCCAGCAGCCATTCTCGGACGGACTATGGCTACACCTTC
TRBJ2-2	-	TRBV7-6	-	CASSLTHLPRDTGELFF	TGTGCCAGCAGCTTAACCCATCTACCAAGGGACACCGGGGAGCTGTTTTTT
TRBJ1-1	-	TRBV6-6	-	CASSPQRPTEAFF	TGTGCCAGCAGTCCACAGAGACCCACTGAAGCTTTCTTT
TRBJ1-5	-	TRBV5-6	-	CASSLWVRGHQPQHF	TGTGCCAGCAGCCTCTGGGTGAGGGGCCATCAGCCCCAGCATTTT
TRBJ2-7	-	TRBV5-1	-	CASSLYTGYEQYF	TGCGCCAGCAGCTTGTATACAGGCTACGAGCAGTACTTC
TRBJ1-2	-	TRBV7-9	-	CASSLGQGYTF	TGTGCCAGCAGCTTAGGACAGGGCTACACCTTC
TRBJ1-6	-	TRBV5-1	-	CASSLAGQGYSPLHF	TGCGCCAGCAGCTTGGCCGGGCAGGGATATTCACCCCTCCACTTT
TRBJ2-7	-	TRBV9	-	CASGRGAYEQYF	TGTGCCAGCGGACGGGGGGCGTACGAGCAGTACTTC
TRBJ1-5	few	TRBV7-9	-	CASSKDSRQGQPQHF	TGTGCCAGCAGCAAGGACAGCCGTCAAGGACAGCCCCAGCATTTT
TRBJ2-6	-	TRBV18	-	CASSPQSNSGANVLTF	TGTGCCAGCTCACCACAGAGTAACTCTGGGGCCAACGTCCTGACTTTC
TRBJ2-3	-	TRBV7-3	TRBD2	CASSWGLAGGKDTQYF	TGTGCCAGCAGCTGGGGACTAGCGGGAGGTAAAGATACGCAGTATTTT
TRBJ2-2	-	TRBV29-1	-	CSGQGTGELFF	TGCAGCGGTCAGGGGACCGGGGAGCTGTTTTTT
TRBJ1-3	-	TRBV18	-	CASSRQENTIYF	TGTGCCAGCTCCCGGCAAGAAAACACCATATATTTT
TRBJ2-2	-	TRBV7-9	-	CASRVTGELFF	TGTGCCAGCAGGGTCACCGGGGAGCTGTTTTTT
TRBJ2-5	-	TRBV11-1	-	CASSTREEETQYF	TGTGCCAGCAGCACTCGAGAGGAGGAGACCCAGTACTTC
TRBJ2-7	-	TRBV11-2	TRBD1	CASSSKAGQGYEQYF	TGTGCCAGCAGCTCCAAGGCGGGACAGGGGTATGAGCAGTACTTC
TRBJ2-7	-	TRBV6-1	-	CASSASRAYEQYF	TGTGCCAGCAGTGCGTCGAGGGCCTACGAGCAGTACTTC
TRBJ2-1	-	TRBV7-7	TRBD2	CASSPSGRADNEQFF	TGTGCCAGCAGCCCTAGCGGGAGGGCCGACAATGAGCAGTTCTTC
TRBJ2-5	-	TRBV7-6	TRBD1	CASSNEQGEDQETQYF	TGTGCCAGCAGCAATGAACAGGGGGAAGACCAAGAGACCCAGTACTTC
TRBJ2-5	-	TRBV27	-	CASSPWGMETQYF	TGTGCCAGCAGTCCCTGGGGCATGGAGACCCAGTACTTC
TRBJ2-3	-	TRBV7-8	-	CASSPELGTDTQYF	TGTGCCAGCAGCCCAGAACTAGGCACAGATACGCAGTATTTT
TRBJ1-5	-	TRBV7-2	-	CASSSQAINQPQHF	TGTGCCAGCAGCTCACAGGCGATCAATCAGCCCCAGCATTTT
TRBJ2-1	-	TRBV30	TRBD2	CAWTGTSGNEQFF	TGTGCCTGGACCGGGACTAGCGGCAATGAGCAGTTCTTC
TRBJ1-6	-	TRBV30	-	CAWSPLGGASSPLHF	TGTGCCTGGAGTCCCCTCGGAGGGGCGTCTTCACCCCTCCACTTT
TRBJ2-5	-	TRBV28	-	CASSNRSQETQYF	TGTGCCAGCAGTAACAGGAGCCAAGAGACCCAGTACTTC
TRBJ1-3	-	TRBV5-5	-	CASSQSSSGNTIYF	TGTGCCAGCAGCCAGAGTAGCTCTGGAAACACCATATATTTT
TRBJ2-3	-	TRBV27	TRBD2	CASTWLAAATDTQYF	TGTGCCAGCACCTGGCTAGCGGCAGCCACAGATACGCAGTATTTT
TRBJ1-2	-	TRBV7-2	-	CASTSTVYGYTF	TGTGCCAGCACCTCGACAGTCTATGGCTACACCTTC
TRBJ2-3	-	TRBV29-1	-	CSVYTDTQYF	TGCAGCGTATACACAGATACGCAGTATTTT
TRBJ2-4	-	TRBV27	-	CASRPRVGMENIQYF	TGTGCCAGCAGACCCCGGGTTGGGATGGAAAACATTCAGTACTTC
TRBJ2-1	-	TRBV21-1	-	CASSGGTSGGSYNEQFF	TGTGCCAGCAGCGGAGGGACTAGCGGGGGTTCCTACAATGAGCAGTTCTTC
TRBJ2-3	-	TRBV27	-	CASSFFTDTQYF	TGTGCCAGCAGTTTCTTCACAGATACGCAGTATTTT
TRBJ1-4	once	TRBV18	-	CASSRGQYEKLFF	TGTGCCAGCTCCCGCGGACAGTACGAAAAACTGTTTTTT
TRBJ2-3	-	TRBV9	TRBD2	CASSGTTGTDTQYF	TGTGCCAGCTCCGGGACTACTGGCACAGATACGCAGTATTTT
TRBJ2-1	-	TRBV2	TRBD2	CASSEGAGSPYNEQFF	TGTGCCAGCAGTGAAGGAGCGGGATCCCCCTACAATGAGCAGTTCTTC
TRBJ2-1	-	TRBV13	-	CASSTRSGPGLRWQFF	TGTGCCAGCAGCACAAGAAGCGGGCCTGGGTTGCGTTGGCAGTTCTTC
TRBJ1-4	-	TRBV28	-	CASRAGEDEKLFF	TGTGCCAGCAGGGCAGGGGAGGATGAAAAACTGTTTTTT
TRBJ2-1	-	TRBV2	-	CARSRDYNEQFF	TGTGCCAGATCCCGGGACTACAATGAGCAGTTCTTC
TRBJ1-1	-	TRBV9	-	CASSPNPSRGPGTEAFF	TGTGCCAGCAGCCCGAACCCCAGCCGGGGCCCGGGCACTGAAGCTTTCTTT
TRBJ2-7	-	TRBV7-9	-	CASSLRGYEQYF	TGTGCCAGCAGCTTACGGGGCTACGAGCAGTACTTC
TRBJ1-4	-	TRBV5-1	TRBD1	CASKGDRDNEKLFF	TGCGCCAGCAAGGGTGACAGGGATAATGAAAAACTGTTTTTT
TRBJ2-2	-	TRBV5-4	TRBD2	CASSHGGRADTGELFF	TGTGCCAGCAGTCATGGCGGGAGGGCCGACACCGGGGAGCTGTTTTTT
TRBJ2-1	-	TRBV10-1	TRBD2	CASSEGTSGLDNEQFF	TGCGCCAGCAGTGAGGGGACTAGCGGGCTTGACAATGAGCAGTTCTTC
TRBJ1-5	-	TRBV10-3	-	CASNPAASNQPQHF	TGTGCCAGCAACCCGGCCGCAAGCAATCAGCCCCAGCATTTT
TRBJ2-5	-	TRBV4-2	TRBD2	CASSQGGLAEQETQYF	TGTGCCAGCAGCCAGGGGGGACTAGCGGAACAAGAGACCCAGTACTTC
TRBJ2-4	-	TRBV7-2	TRBD1	CASSLVETGNIQYF	TGTGCCAGCAGCTTAGTAGAGACAGGGAACATTCAGTACTTC
TRBJ1-3	-	TRBV28	-	CASRPRSALSGNTIYF	TGTGCCAGCAGGCCGAGGTCGGCCCTCTCTGGAAACACCATATATTTT